One and the same sample provided the 19 T cell receptor beta chains below, sequenced in a study of response to subunit inactivated influenza vaccine (dated by TCRdb to 2017 to 2018). Libraries were built with RT-PCR. Sequenced using an Illumina HiSeq 2500. The public sequencing data were trimmed at Q25 with fastp and processed into clonotypes with MiXCR by TCRdb, which kept only in-frame beta chains. Identical CDR3 proteins give one entry, which carries the most common genes and DNA. This sample holds 500,000 or so distinct CDR3 sequences; approximately 15% were observed only once. The top ten clonotypes cover 3% to 3.5% of the sample. The sequences come from CD4+ T cells sorted from PBMCs, collected about 23 months after vaccination. The receptor set was obtained from a man aged 50-75 years who received an inactivated influenza vaccine. Donor details come from another sample of the same person, matched by shared clones.

The V and J genes are TRBV20-1 and TRBJ2-3; D could derive from TRBD1 or TRBD2 (5 bases each). In germline, CDR1 is DFQATT, CDR2 SNEGSKA (reference sequence). The CDR3 extends over 14 amino acids. The DNA for the CDR3 is TGCTCCCTGAGGGGTGGGGGAGGCACAGATACGCAGTATTTT. It encodes CSLRGGGGTDTQYF.

This clonotype came up a few times. The V call is TRBV4-3, the J call TRBJ2-6; D ambiguous. Germline assignment: CDR1 LGHNA and CDR2 YSLEER. This CDR3 has 16 residues. Trimming removed 1 base at V and 0 bases at J, with 7 bases between. CDR3 nucleotides: TGCGCCAGCAGCCAAGCCCGATTCTCTGGGGCCAACGTCCTGACTTTC. Translation gives CASSQARFSGANVLTF.

This chain connects TRBV11-2 to TRBJ2-7, with D unclear. The CDR3 is made up of 12 amino acids. The germline V and J ends were trimmed by 0 bases and 6 bases, with 6 bases remaining between them. Germline CDR1 and CDR2: SGHAT and FQNNGV. The CDR3 bases are TGTGCCAGCAGCTTAGAAGGTGTCGAGCAGTACTTC. Translating it yields CASSLEGVEQYF.

This clonotype was seen only a few times. This chain connects TRBV19 to TRBJ2-4; 7 nucleotides agree with TRBD1. The CDR3 covers 16 residues. Germline V gene lookup returns CDR1 LNHDA and CDR2 SQIVND (reference sequence). Trimming took 6 bases from V and 8 from J; bases not matched to a gene: 16. CDR3 amino acids: CASSHRQGPVGDIQYF. CDR3 bases: TGTGCCAGTAGCCATAGACAGGGTCCGGTGGGGGACATTCAGTACTTC.

This chain joins TRBV5-1 and TRBJ2-1, with 11 positions matching TRBD2. J was trimmed by 2 bases and V by 6 bases; bases with no gene match: 4. Germline CDR1 and CDR2: SGHRS and YFSETQ. This CDR3 region has 15 residues. In DNA, the CDR3 is TGCGCCAGCATGATAGCGGGAGGGCCCTACAATGAGCAGTTCTTC. Its translation: CASMIAGGPYNEQFF.

The V and J genes are TRBV20-1 and TRBJ1-1, with D perhaps matching TRBD1 (5 bases). CDR1 DFQATT and CDR2 SNEGSKA come from the germline V gene (reference sequence). V lost 6 bases and J 0 bases, leaving 11 bases between the germline ends. The CDR3 is 13 amino acids. CDR3 DNA: TGCAGTGCCAAGGCGACAGTGAACACTGAAGCTTTCTTT. The encoded protein is CSAKATVNTEAFF.

This chain's CDR3 is CASSVEQNTEAFF. The CDR3 DNA reads TGTGCCAGCAGCGTAGAACAGAACACTGAAGCTTTCTTT. V is TRBV9 and J is TRBJ1-1; D call uncertain. The CDR3 covers 13 residues. V lost 0 bases to trimming and J lost 1 base, with 4 bases between them. The germline CDR1 and CDR2 sequences are SGDLS and YYNGEE.

This clonotype was seen a few times. The chain links TRBV5-4 to TRBJ2-5, with 9 bases lining up with TRBD1. The CDR3 has 18 residues. Germline trimming cut 6 bases from V and 4 bases from J; bases unmatched to any gene: 19. The V gene's germline CDR1 is SGHNT and CDR2 YYREEE (reference sequence). CDR3 residues: CASTWGTGLMVSLETQYF. CDR3 in DNA: TGTGCCAGCACCTGGGGGACAGGGTTGATGGTTAGCTTAGAGACCCAGTACTTC.

This clonotype was seen repeatedly, ten times or more. The chain is built from TRBV4-2 and TRBJ1-1; unclear D gene. This CDR3 contains 12 residues. With 0 bases removed from V and 8 bases from J, the gap between germline ends came to 7 bases. CDR1 is LGHNA and CDR2 is YNFKEQ in the germline V gene. The CDR3 protein is CASSQDAGEAFF. The DNA of the CDR3 is TGTGCCAGCAGCCAAGATGCCGGAGAAGCTTTCTTT.

The V and J genes are TRBV12-3 or TRBV12-4 and TRBJ1-5; 10 nucleotides agree with TRBD1. The trim removed 5 bases at V and 6 bases at J, leaving 10 bases unmatched. The CDR3 spans 16 residues. The CDR3 sequence is CASSPSQGTGAQPQHF. DNA of the CDR3: TGTGCCAGCAGTCCGAGCCAAGGGACAGGGGCTCAGCCCCAGCATTTT.

V and J are TRBV5-1 and TRBJ2-1; 9 bases are shared with TRBD2. V lost 4 bases and J lost 2; bases outside the gene matches: 10. CDR3 length equals 17 residues. Germline V gene lookup returns CDR1 SGHRS and CDR2 YFSETQ. The CDR3 sequence: CASSLRGGFSAYNEQFF. The DNA for the CDR3 is TGCGCCAGCAGCCTGCGGGGGGGATTCTCAGCCTACAATGAGCAGTTCTTC.

This sequence joins TRBV4-3 and TRBJ1-2; maybe TRBD1 (5 bases). V lost 0 bases, J lost 7 bases, and 12 bases lay in between. The germline gives CDR1 LGHNA, CDR2 YSLEER. The length of the CDR3 is 14 residues. The CDR3 sequence: CASSQDKRGSGYTF. DNA of the CDR3: TGCGCCAGCAGCCAAGATAAAAGGGGAAGTGGCTACACCTTC.

The genes are TRBV20-1 and TRBJ2-3; the match to TRBD2 covers 9 bases. With 0 bases clipped from V and 2 bases from J, the junction kept 18 bases outside the gene matches. The length of the CDR3 is 20 residues. In germline, CDR1 is DFQATT, CDR2 SNEGSKA (reference sequence). The CDR3 DNA sequence: TGCAGTGCTAGAGATTGGGCTAGCGGGAAATCCAGCCTTCCCACAGATACGCAGTATTTT. Its translation is CSARDWASGKSSLPTDTQYF.

The CDR3 nucleotides are TGTGCCAGCAGCGTAGTTTCGTCGGTAGCGGCGAACACCGGGGAGCTGTTTTTT. This codes for CASSVVSSVAANTGELFF. This chain connects TRBV9 to TRBJ2-2; D may be TRBD2 (6 bases). CDR1 is SGDLS and CDR2 is YYNGEE in the germline V gene. CDR3 size: 18 residues. Trimming took off 0 bases at V and 0 bases at J, with 15 bases between the two ends.

This clonotype was detected a few times. J is TRBJ1-2 and V is TRBV5-1; D is perhaps TRBD1 (5 bases). Trimming pared 7 bases from V and 7 bases from J, leaving 11 bases between. CDR1 and CDR2 from the germline V gene are SGHRS and YFSETQ. The CDR3 extends over 11 amino acids. The CDR3 DNA reads TGCGCCAGCTTAGGGGACTCTGGCTACACCTTC. This codes for CASLGDSGYTF.

The chain is built from TRBV27 and TRBJ1-1, with D perhaps matching TRBD1 (5 bases). The germline V gene encodes CDR1 MNHEY and CDR2 SMNVEV (reference sequence). Trimming took off 5 bases at V and 3 bases at J, with 16 bases between the two ends. This CDR3 comprises 15 residues. CDR3 coding DNA: TGTGCCAGCAGTATCTATCAGGGTCGGCACACTGAAGCTTTCTTT. Encoded protein: CASSIYQGRHTEAFF.

This clonotype has more than one count but fewer than ten. This sequence joins TRBV7-8 and TRBJ1-4; TRBD1 agrees at 8 bases. Germline V gives CDR1 SGHVS, CDR2 FQNEAQ. V was pared by 5 bases and J by 7 bases, with 9 bases of the junction left unmatched. CDR3 length: 15 residues. The CDR3 coding sequence is TGTGCCAGCAGCCCCAGGACAGGGACCGGTGAAAAACTGTTTTTT. Encoded protein: CASSPRTGTGEKLFF.

For this clonotype: The junction does not match germline at one end; this may be a read error. The chain is built from TRBV10-3 and TRBJ2-7; tentatively, D is TRBD2 (6 bases). The CDR3 has 13 residues. Germline-derived CDR1 and CDR2 are ENHRY and SYGVKD. CDR3 nucleotides: TGTGCCATCAGTGAGTCGGGGTTAGCGGAAGCCCGCTTC. Amino acid sequence: CAISESGLAEARF.

This clonotype appeared a few times. V and J are TRBV27 and TRBJ2-7, with 9 positions matching TRBD1. The CDR3 is 15 residues long. The germline V gene encodes CDR1 MNHEY and CDR2 SMNVEV (reference sequence). V dropped 2 bases and J dropped 4; count of bases not matched to a gene: 6. CDR3 sequence (DNA): TGTGCCAGCAGTTTAAAAATTGACAGGGGGTACGAGCAGTACTTC. Its protein product is CASSLKIDRGYEQYF.